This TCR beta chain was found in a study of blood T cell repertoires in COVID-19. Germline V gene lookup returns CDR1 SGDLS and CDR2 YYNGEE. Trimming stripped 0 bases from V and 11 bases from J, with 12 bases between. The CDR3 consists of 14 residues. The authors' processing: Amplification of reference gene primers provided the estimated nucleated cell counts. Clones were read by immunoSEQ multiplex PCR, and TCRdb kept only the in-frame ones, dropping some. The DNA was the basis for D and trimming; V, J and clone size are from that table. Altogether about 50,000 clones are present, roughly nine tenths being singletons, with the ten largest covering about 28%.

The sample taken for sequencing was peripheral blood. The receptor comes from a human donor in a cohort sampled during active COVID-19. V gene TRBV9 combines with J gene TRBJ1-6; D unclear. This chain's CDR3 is CASSVELAGAPLHF. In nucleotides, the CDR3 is TGTGCCAGCAGCGTAGAATTGGCAGGCGCACCCCTCCACTTT.